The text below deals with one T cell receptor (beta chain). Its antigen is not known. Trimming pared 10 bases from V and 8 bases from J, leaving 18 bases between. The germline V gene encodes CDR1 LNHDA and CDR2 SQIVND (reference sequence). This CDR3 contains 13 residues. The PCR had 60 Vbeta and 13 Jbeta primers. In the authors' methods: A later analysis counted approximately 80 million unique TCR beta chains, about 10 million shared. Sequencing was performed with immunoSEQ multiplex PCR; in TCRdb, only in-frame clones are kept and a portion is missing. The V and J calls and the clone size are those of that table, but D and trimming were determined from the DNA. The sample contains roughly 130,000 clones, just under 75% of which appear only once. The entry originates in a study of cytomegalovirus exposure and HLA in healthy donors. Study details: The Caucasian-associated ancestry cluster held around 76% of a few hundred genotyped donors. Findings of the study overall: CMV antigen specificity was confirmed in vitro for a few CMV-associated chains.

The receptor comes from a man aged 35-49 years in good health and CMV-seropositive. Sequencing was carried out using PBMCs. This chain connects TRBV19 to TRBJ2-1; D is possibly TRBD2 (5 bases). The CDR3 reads CATGRGSSDEQFF. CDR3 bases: TGTGCCACCGGCAGAGGGAGTAGCGATGAGCAGTTCTTC.